This T cell receptor beta chain was identified in a study of cytomegalovirus exposure and HLA in healthy donors. Findings of the study overall: Earlier analysis yielded a pattern in which most TCR beta V segments were productive about 90% or about 30% of the time. Most TCR sequences were seen very rarely across donors, but some public TCRs occurred in many. CMV serostatus alone was available as immune exposure information.

The CDR3 runs 15 residues. V lost 2 bases to trimming and J lost 2 bases, with 10 bases between them. Germline V CDR1 and CDR2: KGHSH, LQKENI. Amplification used 60 Vbeta primers and 13 Jbeta primers. Only in-frame clones appear in the TCRdb table, and some are missing; sequencing was by immunoSEQ multiplex PCR. The sample yields over 150,000 clones, approximately 81% seen once. This clone was found once. What it binds is not known. The chain uses TRBV18 and TRBJ2-1, with a weak D call TRBD2 (7 bases). Source material: PBMCs. This clonotype was obtained from a male donor in good health and CMV-seronegative. CDR3 loop: CASSPGRGPYNEQFF. Here the CDR3 DNA reads TGTGCCAGCTCACCAGGGCGGGGGCCCTACAATGAGCAGTTCTTC.